This T cell receptor (beta chain) was identified during a study of blood T cell repertoires in COVID-19. Turning to the study itself: Specimens from acute and convalescent COVID-19 originated in the United States, Italy and Spain. T cells, B-cell-depleted T cells, or PBMCs supplied cDNA or gDNA.

CDR1 and CDR2 (germline): SEHNR, FQNEAQ (reference sequence). This CDR3 has 12 residues. Trimming shortened V by 4 bases and J by 6 bases, and 10 bases separated the two germline ends. In Seattle, patients joined the study during active infection and were tracked longitudinally. Assay used: immunoSEQ multiplex PCR; TCRdb lists only in-frame clones, some missing. The sample includes about 49,000 clones, around 81% seen only once; the top ten take about 20%. The source is an elderly woman with COVID-19, enrolled during active disease. J is TRBJ2-7 and V is TRBV7-9; D gene unclear. The sample consisted of peripheral blood. The CDR3 is CASSSVRVEQYF. CDR3 in DNA: TGTGCCAGCAGCTCCGTCCGAGTCGAGCAGTACTTC.